These T cell receptor beta chains were read from a single sample in a study of OX40 agonist ivuxolimab in advanced cancers. This table comes from immunoSEQ multiplex PCR, and its TCRdb copy is limited to in-frame clones, with some not included. The sample yields roughly 81,000 clones, 90% to 95% seen once. The starting material was CD4+ or CD8+ T cells sorted from blood, obtained in a trial of the OX40 agonist ivuxolimab. The receptors stem from an adult with an advanced solid tumor such as melanoma, head and neck, liver or kidney cancer. Both conserved end residues are part of each CDR3. The order of the fields is clone size, D gene, V gene, J gene, CDR3 DNA, CDR3 protein. The D gene is left open where the match is weak. A clone size is listed for some rows: how often the clone was seen (once, few, many), or a class if it is expanded.

once	TRBD1	TRBV27	TRBJ1-2	TGTGCCAGCAAAATCCAGGGGGTCGAGGGTGGCTACACCTTC	CASKIQGVEGGYTF
NA	NA	TRBV7-2	TRBJ1-4	TGTGCCAGCAGCTTCGGGACATTGGTAGACGAAAAACTGTTTTTT	CASSFGTLVDEKLFF
NA	NA	TRBV7-6	TRBJ2-7	TGTGCCAGCAGCTTAGGAGCAGGGAGCTCCTACGAGCAGTACTTC	CASSLGAGSSYEQYF
NA	NA	TRBV13	TRBJ1-1	TGTGCCAGCAGCTTAGTAGGGACTGAAGCTTTCTTT	CASSLVGTEAFF
NA	TRBD1	TRBV12-5	TRBJ1-3	TGTGCTAGTGGTCCTGACAGGGGGACCGGACTCTCTGGAAACACCATATATTTT	CASGPDRGTGLSGNTIYF
NA	TRBD1	TRBV27	TRBJ2-7	TGTGCCAGCAGTCATTGGACAGGGGGGACCTACGAGCAGTACTTC	CASSHWTGGTYEQYF
NA	TRBD1	TRBV5-4	TRBJ1-1	TGTGCCAGCAGCGCTCCCCAGGGGGGATACACTGAAGCTTTCTTT	CASSAPQGGYTEAFF
once	NA	TRBV11-2	TRBJ1-4	TGTGCCAGCAGCCTTGTCCTGAATGAAAAACTGTTTTTT	CASSLVLNEKLFF
NA	TRBD2	TRBV5-4	TRBJ2-3	TGTGCCAGCAGCCCAATAGCGGGAGTAGGCACAGATACGCAGTATTTT	CASSPIAGVGTDTQYF
NA	NA	TRBV10-3	TRBJ1-4	TGTGCCATCAGTGAGTTCCGAAGTAATGAAAAACTGTTTTTT	CAISEFRSNEKLFF
NA	NA	TRBV5-1	TRBJ2-7	TGCGCCAGCAGCTTGGCGGTCAGTGATATTGCCTACGAGCAGTACTTC	CASSLAVSDIAYEQYF
NA	NA	TRBV27	TRBJ2-1	TGTGCCAGCAGTTTAGGGGACTCTTACAATGAGCAGTTCTTC	CASSLGDSYNEQFF
NA	NA	TRBV7-2	TRBJ2-6	TGTGCCAGCAGCTTCGGCAGGGGCAGCTCTGGGGCCAACGTCCTGACTTTC	CASSFGRGSSGANVLTF
NA	NA	TRBV5-1	TRBJ2-7	TGCGCCAGCAGCTTGGCCGGGGGCCCCTACGAGCAGTACTTC	CASSLAGGPYEQYF
NA	NA	TRBV7-8	TRBJ2-1	TGTGCCAGCAGCTTAGCCCGGCCGCGCGATGATAGCGAGGGGTGGAATGAGCAGTTCTTC	CASSLARPRDDSEGWNEQFF